The rows below give T cell receptor beta chains drawn from one sample of a study of CD8+ T cells in alopecia areata. Sequencing was performed with immunoSEQ multiplex PCR; in TCRdb, only in-frame clones are kept and a portion is missing. The table includes 100,000 to 130,000 clones, 84% detected once. The source was CD8+ T cells sorted from blood, collected at week 24, from a patient treated with tofacitinib. The receptors here all came from a human donor with alopecia areata. Both conserved end residues are part of each CDR3. Each record gives: J gene, V gene, CDR3 protein.

TRBJ1-4	TRBV4-1	CASSQEGVGGEKLFF
TRBJ2-3	TRBV5-1	CASSLASGTREGTDTQYF
TRBJ2-3	TRBV29-1	CSVEGTSKGSDTQYF
TRBJ2-1	TRBV7-2	CASSLSDSDSYNEQFF
TRBJ2-7	TRBV27	CASRPRQGISSYEQYF
TRBJ2-3	TRBV4-1	CASSQDLGLHTQYF
TRBJ2-7	TRBV5-4	CASSLGQGSYEQYF
TRBJ1-5	TRBV6-1	CASSQGGGNQPQHF
TRBJ1-2	TRBV30	CAWSSIGRENYGYTF
TRBJ2-1	TRBV4-3	CASSQEARGGTLDEQFF
TRBJ2-1	TRBV7-6	CASSLDRGHNEQFF
TRBJ2-5	TRBV7-2	CASSLRPGLSGGVQETQYF
TRBJ2-4	TRBV2	CASSEDRRTIPRYF
TRBJ2-3	TRBV2	CASRTRDRPTDTQYF
TRBJ2-3	TRBV5-6	CASSLTSGRFDTQYF
TRBJ2-6	TRBV6-4	CASSDPIKGQDSGANVLTF
TRBJ2-3	TRBV7-9	CASSLESGMADTDTQYF
TRBJ2-5	TRBV23-1	CASSQYYRERETQYF
TRBJ2-3	TRBV5-6	CASTDLSGGRTDTQYF
TRBJ2-7	TRBV4-1	CASSHQQGSTGSYEQYF
TRBJ2-3	TRBV4-3	CASSQESTDTQYF
TRBJ2-5	TRBV2	CASSERTGRWETQYF
TRBJ1-5	TRBV7-2	CASSPPGTNNQPQHF
TRBJ2-7	TRBV7-9	CASSWATDEQYF
TRBJ1-2	TRBV6-1	CASLYGVYTF
TRBJ2-4	TRBV29-1	CSVEPGSGIQYF
TRBJ2-3	TRBV18	CASSPQAGIDTQYF
TRBJ2-3	TRBV7-9	CASSFGKDTQYF
TRBJ2-2	TRBV5-1	CASSLVAGGTGELFF
TRBJ2-5	TRBV14	CASSHWTETQYF
TRBJ2-5	TRBV6-4	CAALQEWGGQETQYF
TRBJ2-1	TRBV27	CASSFVAGGRHEQFF
TRBJ2-7	TRBV5-1	CASSPSGGIVEQYF
TRBJ2-5	TRBV10-3	CAISEGASGNFQETQYF
TRBJ2-7	TRBV29-1	CSVEAPGQFYYEQYF
TRBJ2-1	TRBV7-9	CASSLSYGAHNEQFF
TRBJ1-2	TRBV27	CASTAAPGGEYGYTF
TRBJ2-1	TRBV19	CASRTDRDRVWGEQFF
TRBJ2-6	TRBV4-1	CASSQETGGANVLTF
TRBJ2-1	TRBV29-1	CSVEGTGSSYNEQFF
TRBJ2-5	TRBV4-1	CASSSPQGPRETQYF
TRBJ2-3	TRBV7-8	CASSILGIFTDTQYF
TRBJ2-2	TRBV25-1	CASSEYRERTGELFF
TRBJ2-5	TRBV9	CASSVAEVARETQYF
TRBJ1-5	TRBV7-9	CAEYRDSTKIYSNQPQHF
TRBJ2-2	TRBV12-5	CASGLAGTGGADTGELFF
TRBJ1-3	TRBV11-2	CASSSARGILSGNTIYF
TRBJ2-1	TRBV6-6	CASTHGTVYEQFF
TRBJ2-7	TRBV7-6	CASSPGLAVYEQYF
TRBJ1-1	TRBV5-1	CASSLGDRELNTEAFF
TRBJ2-7	TRBV5-1	CASSFGSSYEQYF